This T cell receptor beta chain stems from a study of shared clonotypes between healthy human individuals. Study overall: Plates per donor: three CD4 naive, three CD4 memory, two CD8 naive, one CD8 memory.

For each subset, genomic DNA was distributed in equal portions over several immunoSEQ plates. Assay: immunoSEQ multiplex PCR; the TCRdb copy retains only in-frame clones and omits some. The sample records 1,100,000 or so clones, about four fifths being singletons. Broader study findings: Clonotype sharing across a handful of donors was observed for around 5% of naive CD4 clonotypes. Even with large depth, rarefaction showed that sorted-subset sequencing was incomplete.

V gave up 7 bases and J gave up 3 bases, with 10 bases separating them. Germline V gene data show CDR1 as MDHEN and CDR2 as SYDVKM. The CDR3 has 13 residues. Of note for this clone: Its antigen is unidentified.

The chain links TRBV28 to TRBJ2-1; possible D gene TRBD2, 6 bases. The source of this sequence is a man younger than 30 in good health. Some clones in this sample may be carry-over from other donors' samples. The sample consisted of memory CD4+ T cells from PBMCs. The subset is: CD45RA-negative fraction. CDR3 DNA sequence: TGTGCCAGCACCTGGGGGGTCTACAATGAGCAGTTCTTC. This codes for CASTWGVYNEQFF. The full variable domain, rest sourced from reference TRBV28 and TRBJ2-1, is DVKVTQSSRYLVKRTGEKVFLECVQDMDHENMFWYRQDPGLGLRLIYFSYDVKMKEKGDIPEGYSVSREKKERFSLILESASTNQTSMYLCASTWGVYNEQFFGPGTRLTVL.